The T cell receptor (beta chain) described here comes from a study of human T cells and chemical hapten exposure. This clonotype came up many times. A single record per CDR3 protein comes from TCRdb applying MiXCR to the RACE reads. Altogether roughly 360,000 distinct CDR3 sequences are present, around 5% being singletons, with the ten largest covering 2% to 2.5%. Time point of the sample: patch test 1, 2 weeks after DPC sensitization. Stated treatment: therapeutic diphenylcyclopropenone sensitization with weekly scalp DPC. The clonotype was recovered from a woman aged 45-60 years with alopecia areata. Some clones in this sample may be carry-over from other donors' samples. The sample in question was whole blood, obtained in connection with sensitization to the hapten diphenylcyclopropenone (DPC).

CDR3 amino acids: CASSQGLADNEQFF. The DNA for the CDR3 is TGTGCCAGCAGCCAAGGCCTAGCGGACAATGAGCAGTTCTTC. The rearrangement uses TRBV3-1 and TRBJ2-1; TRBD2 matches 7 bases. The V gene end was trimmed by 1 base and the J gene end by 5 bases; junction bases not matched to a gene: 2. This CDR3 region has 14 residues. Germline assignment: CDR1 LGHDT and CDR2 YNNKEL (reference sequence).